This T cell receptor beta chain was obtained from a study of T cells in Graves' hyperthyroidism and ophthalmopathy. Study findings and constraints: The blood repertoire included most of the expanded thyroid clonotypes above 0.001.

The diagnoses drew upon clinical symptoms, serum thyroxine and TRAb, thyroid ultrasound and orbital computed tomography. In regard to this clonotype: What it binds is not known.

The CDR3 consists of 14 residues. Germline V gene lookup returns CDR1 SGHRS and CDR2 YFSETQ. The germline V and J ends were trimmed by 0 bases and 8 bases, with 12 bases remaining between them. TCR beta CDR3 sequences were amplified from RNA transcripts. A set of HTBI primers served as the primers for a first-round RT-PCR of the TCR CDR3. One entry per CDR3 protein, called by TCRdb with MiXCR from the multiplex PCR reads. The repertoire has under 800,000 distinct CDR3 sequences, 11% to 15% of them found once; the top ten carry 10%. Material: blood. V and J are TRBV5-1 and TRBJ2-1; D remains unclear. This receptor was identified in a woman under 30 with Graves' hyperthyroidism. The CDR3: CASSLGLGLDEQFF. The DNA for the CDR3 is TGCGCCAGCAGCTTGGGTCTGGGCCTGGATGAGCAGTTCTTC.